This T cell receptor beta chain comes out of a study of blood T cell repertoires in COVID-19. Looking at the study overall: T cells, B-cell-depleted T cells, or PBMCs supplied cDNA or gDNA.

This clone was counted once. Cohort 3 donors counted as recovered after two negative PCRs, clearance, or resolved symptoms. Assay: immunoSEQ multiplex PCR; the TCRdb copy retains only in-frame clones and omits some. The table includes 150,000 to 200,000 clones, about 88% detected once. Trimming took 5 bases from V and 11 from J, leaving 34 bases between them. Germline values: CDR1 SGHNT, CDR2 YENEEA. This CDR3 is built from 20 residues. The sequence was collected from a woman aged 18 to 35 who had recovered from COVID-19. This rearrangement joins TRBV11-3 to TRBJ1-6; D is unresolved. The sample taken for sequencing was PBMCs or T cells enriched from blood (not recorded which). The CDR3 loop reads CASSHYPGPRSASRGAPLHF. CDR3 bases: TGTGCCAGCAGCCACTACCCCGGGCCGCGGTCGGCCTCCCGGGGAGCACCCCTCCACTTT.